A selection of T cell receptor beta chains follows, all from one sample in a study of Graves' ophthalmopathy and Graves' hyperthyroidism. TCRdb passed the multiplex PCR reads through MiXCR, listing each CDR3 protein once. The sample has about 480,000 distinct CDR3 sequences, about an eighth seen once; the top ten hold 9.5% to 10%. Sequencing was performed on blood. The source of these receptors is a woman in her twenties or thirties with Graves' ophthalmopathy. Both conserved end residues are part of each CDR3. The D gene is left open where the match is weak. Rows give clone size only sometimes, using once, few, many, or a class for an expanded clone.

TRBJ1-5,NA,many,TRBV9,CASSVGDSNQPQHF,TGTGCCAGCAGTGTCGGCGATAGCAATCAGCCCCAGCATTTT
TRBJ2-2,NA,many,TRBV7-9,CASSLEELFF,TGTGCCAGCAGCTTAGAAGAACTGTTTTTT
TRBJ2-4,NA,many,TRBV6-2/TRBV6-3,CASGEDWAKNIQYF,TGTGCCAGCGGAGAAGACTGGGCCAAAAACATTCAGTACTTC
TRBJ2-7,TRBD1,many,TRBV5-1,CASSRTGLGEQYF,TGCGCCAGCAGTCGGACAGGGCTCGGGGAGCAGTACTTC
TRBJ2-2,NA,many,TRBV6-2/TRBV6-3,CASSYPQTRGKINTGELFF,TGTGCCAGCAGTTATCCTCAAACCAGGGGAAAGATAAACACCGGGGAGCTGTTTTTT
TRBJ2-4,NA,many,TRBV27,CASSYGAKNIKYF,TGTGCCAGCAGTTACGGAGCCAAAAACATTAAGTACTTC
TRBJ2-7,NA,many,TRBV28,CASSTRLQQYF,TGTGCCAGCAGCACCAGACTGCAGCAGTACTTC
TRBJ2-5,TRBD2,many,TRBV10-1,CASRGLAGEVGETQYF,TGCGCCAGCAGGGGCCTAGCGGGAGAAGTTGGCGAGACCCAGTACTTC
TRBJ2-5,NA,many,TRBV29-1,CSALPGEGSQETQYF,TGCAGCGCCCTCCCCGGGGAAGGAAGTCAAGAGACCCAGTACTTC
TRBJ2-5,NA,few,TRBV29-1,CSVESGVAAQYF,TGCAGCGTTGAATCAGGGGTAGCGGCCCAGTACTTC
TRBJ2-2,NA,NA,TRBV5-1,CASSLEGRGSNTGELFF,TGCGCCAGCAGCTTGGAGGGCCGGGGCTCAAACACCGGGGAGCTGTTTTTT
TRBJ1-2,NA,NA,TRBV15,CATSRDPRKSYGYTF,TGTGCCACCAGCAGAGACCCGAGAAAATCCTATGGCTACACCTTC
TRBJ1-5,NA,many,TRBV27,CASSFPTEPSNQPQHF,TGTGCCAGCAGTTTCCCGACTGAACCTAGCAATCAGCCCCAGCATTTT
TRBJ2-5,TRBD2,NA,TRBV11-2,CASSQADAGGTQYF,TGTGCCAGCAGCCAGGCGGACGCGGGGGGGACCCAGTACTTC
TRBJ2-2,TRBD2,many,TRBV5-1,CASRSGRDTGELFF,TGCGCCAGCAGGAGCGGGAGGGACACCGGGGAGCTGTTTTTT
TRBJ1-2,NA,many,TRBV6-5,CASSYGQPGGGYGYTF,TGTGCCAGCAGTTACGGGCAGCCCGGGGGTGGGTATGGCTACACCTTC
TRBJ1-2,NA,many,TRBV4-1,CASSQAGFYGYTF,TGCGCCAGCAGCCAAGCCGGCTTCTATGGCTACACCTTC
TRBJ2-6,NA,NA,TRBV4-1,CASSQDPTGRGIAGANVLTF,TGCGCCAGCAGCCAAGATCCGACAGGGAGGGGGATAGCTGGGGCCAACGTCCTGACTTTC
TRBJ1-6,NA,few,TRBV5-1,CASSLRDNSYNSPLHF,TGCGCCAGCAGCCTCCGGGACAACTCCTATAATTCACCCCTCCACTTT
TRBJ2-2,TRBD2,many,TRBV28,CASSPLAGGEPNTGELFF,TGTGCCAGCAGTCCCCTAGCGGGAGGGGAACCGAACACCGGGGAGCTGTTTTTT
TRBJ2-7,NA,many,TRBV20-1,CSARGYGGYEQYF,TGCAGTGCTAGAGGATATGGTGGATACGAGCAGTACTTC
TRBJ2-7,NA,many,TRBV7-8,CASSKTDPSYEQYF,TGTGCCAGCAGCAAGACAGATCCCTCCTACGAGCAGTACTTC
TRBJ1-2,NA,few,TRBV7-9,CASSLVGQSPYGYTF,TGTGCCAGCAGCTTAGTCGGACAGAGCCCCTATGGCTACACCTTC
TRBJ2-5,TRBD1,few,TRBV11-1,CASSFHAPTGPIRHPQETQYF,TGTGCCAGCAGCTTCCACGCGCCGACAGGGCCTATCCGGCATCCCCAAGAGACCCAGTACTTC